The 4 T cell receptor gamma chains listed next were all sequenced from one sample in a study of γδ T cells in repeated Plasmodium falciparum infection. Flow sorting of PBMC yielded separate Vgamma9/Vdelta2+ and Vdelta2-negative gammadelta T cell populations for bulk repertoire analysis. TCRdb re-called clones from the multiplex PCR reads via CATT. The sample yields roughly 15,000 gamma-chain clones, under 2% seen once. Sequencing was done on a sample of gamma-delta T cells from blood. The receptors originated from a pool of human donors (malaria-infected and uninfected, not separated).

This clone was observed a few times. The protein recorded in TCRdb matches a much larger clone and deviates from this DNA's translation at residue 5, suggesting a read error; the protein here is obtained by translating the DNA. This chain links TRGV9 with TRGJ1 or TRGJ2. Losses at the gene ends were 4 bases for V and 8 bases for J; bases not matched to a gene: 8. The CDR3 totals 12 residues. CDR1 and CDR2 (germline): GITISATS, ISYDGTV (reference sequence). The CDR3 region is CALWDVKNKKLF. CDR3 sequence (DNA): TGTGCCTTGTGGGATGTAAAGAATAAGAAACTCTTT.

At least ten counts were recorded for this clone. The protein in TCRdb stems from a much larger clone and differs at residue 4 from this DNA's translation, likely a read error; here the protein is translated from the DNA. The J gene is TRGJP2, the V gene TRGV9. Germline V gene lookup returns CDR1 GITISATS and CDR2 ISYDGTV (reference sequence). CDR3 length: 15 amino acids. The CDR3 region is CALREPVGSDWIKTF. CDR3 nucleotide sequence: TGTGCCTTGCGGGAGCCGGTCGGTAGTGATTGGATCAAGACGTTT.

This clone was seen at least ten times. The protein in TCRdb stems from a much larger clone and differs at residue 8 from this DNA's translation, likely a read error; here the protein is translated from the DNA. The chain uses TRGV9 and TRGJP. Germline CDR1 GITISATS, CDR2 ISYDGTV (reference sequence). The CDR3 is 16 amino acids. CDR3 nucleotide sequence: TGTGCCTTGTGGGACCTTCAAGGGTTGGGCAAAAAAATCAAGGTATTT. This gives the protein CALWDLQGLGKKIKVF.

This clone turned up a few times. The TCRdb record carries a much larger clone's protein, which differs from this DNA's translation at residue 9; a read error is the likely cause, and the protein listed here is the DNA translation. The chain recombines TRGV5 with TRGJ1 or TRGJ2. This CDR3 region has 13 residues. Germline CDR1 VINAFY, CDR2 YDVSNSKD. V gave up 3 bases and J gave up 8 bases; unmatched junction bases: 10. CDR3 DNA: TGTGCCACCTGGGACGGTGGAGGGCATAAGAAACTCTTT. Its protein is CATWDGGGHKKLF.